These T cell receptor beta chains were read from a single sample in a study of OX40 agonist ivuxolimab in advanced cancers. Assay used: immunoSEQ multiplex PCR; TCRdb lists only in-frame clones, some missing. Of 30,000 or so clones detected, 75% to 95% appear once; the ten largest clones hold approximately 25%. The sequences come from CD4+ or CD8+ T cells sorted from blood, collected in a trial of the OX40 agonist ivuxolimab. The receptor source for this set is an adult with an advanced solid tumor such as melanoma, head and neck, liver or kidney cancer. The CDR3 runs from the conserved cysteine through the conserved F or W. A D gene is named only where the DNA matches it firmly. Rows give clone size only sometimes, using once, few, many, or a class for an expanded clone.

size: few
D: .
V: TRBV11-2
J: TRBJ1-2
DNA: TGTGCCAGCAGCTTAAGCCCATCGGATGGCTACACCTTC
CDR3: CASSLSPSDGYTF

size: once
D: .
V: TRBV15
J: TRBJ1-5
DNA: TGTGCCACCAGCAGAGCAAATCAGCCCCAGCATTTT
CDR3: CATSRANQPQHF

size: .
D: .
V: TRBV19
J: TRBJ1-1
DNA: TGTGCCAGTAGTATCCTCAATTCGGGGACTGAAGCTTTCTTT
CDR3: CASSILNSGTEAFF

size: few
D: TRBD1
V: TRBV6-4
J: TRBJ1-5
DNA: TGTGCCAGCAGTCCCACAGGGGGCTTTAACCAGCCCCAGCATTTT
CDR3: CASSPTGGFNQPQHF

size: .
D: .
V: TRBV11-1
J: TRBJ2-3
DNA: TGTGCCAGCAGCTTAGTTCGGGGTCACAGGGATACGCAGTATTTT
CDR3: CASSLVRGHRDTQYF

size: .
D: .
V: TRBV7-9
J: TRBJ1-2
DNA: TGTGCCAGCAGGGATCGGGGTTCAAACTATGGCTACACCTTC
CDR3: CASRDRGSNYGYTF

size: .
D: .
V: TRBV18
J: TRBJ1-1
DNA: TGTGCCAGCTCACCACCGGCAGGCTTGAACACTGAAGCTTTCTTT
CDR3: CASSPPAGLNTEAFF

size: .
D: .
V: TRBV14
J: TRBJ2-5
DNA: TGTGCCAGCAGCCAAGACCCAATTTTACAGGGGGTAGCGGGAGAGACCCAGTACTTC
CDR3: CASSQDPILQGVAGETQYF

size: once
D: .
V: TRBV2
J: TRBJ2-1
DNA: TGTGCCAGAAGAGCTAGCTCCTACAATGAGCAGTTCTTC
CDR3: CARRASSYNEQFF

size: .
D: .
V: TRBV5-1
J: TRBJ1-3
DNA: TGCGCCAGCAGCTTGTCGGGCAGGCGCTCTGGAAACACCATATATTTT
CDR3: CASSLSGRRSGNTIYF

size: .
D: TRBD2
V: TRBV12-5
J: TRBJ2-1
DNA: TGTGCTAGTGGAAGCGGGAGCTATGAGCAGTTCTTC
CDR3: CASGSGSYEQFF

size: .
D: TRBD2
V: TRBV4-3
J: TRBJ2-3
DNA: TGCGCCAGCAGCCAGGGACTAGCAACCTCCACAGATACGCAGTATTTT
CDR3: CASSQGLATSTDTQYF

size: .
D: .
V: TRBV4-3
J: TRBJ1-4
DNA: TGCGCCAGCAGCCAAGATCTACTGGGGGCAGAGAATGAAAAACTGTTTTTT
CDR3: CASSQDLLGAENEKLFF

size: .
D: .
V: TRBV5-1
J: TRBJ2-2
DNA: TGCGCCAGCAGGTTCCCCTCCGGGACACAATTTACCGGGGAGCTGTTTTTT
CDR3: CASRFPSGTQFTGELFF

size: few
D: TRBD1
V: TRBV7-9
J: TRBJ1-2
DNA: TGTGCCAGCAGCTTAGGGGGACAGTCGTATGGCTACACCTTC
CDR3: CASSLGGQSYGYTF

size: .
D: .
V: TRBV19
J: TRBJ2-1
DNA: TGTGCCAGTAGTATTGCCGGGATTATGGGGAATGAGCAGTTCTTC
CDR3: CASSIAGIMGNEQFF

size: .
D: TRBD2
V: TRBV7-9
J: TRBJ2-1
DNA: TGTGCCAGCAGATCGGTGAGCGGGAACAATGAGCAGTTCTTC
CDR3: CASRSVSGNNEQFF

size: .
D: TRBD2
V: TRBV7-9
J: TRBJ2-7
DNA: TGTGTCAGCAGCTCCGGGACTAGCGTCTACGAGCAGTACTTC
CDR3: CVSSSGTSVYEQYF

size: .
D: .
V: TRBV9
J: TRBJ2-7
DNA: TGTGCCAGCAGCGTAGCGGGCGGGGAGAGCTCCTACGAGCAGTACTTC
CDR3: CASSVAGGESSYEQYF

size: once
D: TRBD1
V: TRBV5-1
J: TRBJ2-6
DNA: TGCGCCAGCAGGGCGTCCGGGACAGGATACTCTGGGGCCAACGTCCTGACTTTC
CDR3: CASRASGTGYSGANVLTF

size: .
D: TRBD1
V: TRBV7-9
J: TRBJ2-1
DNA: TGTGCCAGCAGCTTATTAGGGGACAGCTCCTACAATGAGCAGTTCTTC
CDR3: CASSLLGDSSYNEQFF

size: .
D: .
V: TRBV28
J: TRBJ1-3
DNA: TGTGCCAGCAGTTTAAGCAGCGCTGGAAACACCATATATTTT
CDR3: CASSLSSAGNTIYF

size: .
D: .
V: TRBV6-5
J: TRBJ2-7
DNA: TGTGCCAGCAGTGAGACAGGAGAGCAGTACTTC
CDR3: CASSETGEQYF

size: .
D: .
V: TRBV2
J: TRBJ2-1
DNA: TGTGCCAGCACCCCGGCAGCGGGCAATGAGCAGTTCTTC
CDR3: CASTPAAGNEQFF

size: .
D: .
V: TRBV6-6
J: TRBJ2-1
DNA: TGTGCCAGCAGATTTGGGACTGTCTACAATGAGCAGTTCTTC
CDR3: CASRFGTVYNEQFF

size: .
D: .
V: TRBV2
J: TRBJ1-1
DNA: TGTGCCAGCATCGGGTTCCGCAAGGGTATCGCTGAAGCTTTCTTT
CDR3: CASIGFRKGIAEAFF